Listed here are 23 T cell receptor beta chains from one sample, sequenced in a study of T cells in Graves' hyperthyroidism and ophthalmopathy. TCR beta CDR3 sequences were amplified from RNA transcripts. The HTBI primer set served for first-round RT-PCR of the TCR CDR3. From the multiplex PCR reads, TCRdb called clonotypes with MiXCR, one entry per CDR3 protein. Here the sample spans around 720,000 distinct CDR3 sequences, 35% being singletons. Material: blood. These TCRs come from a middle-aged woman with Graves' hyperthyroidism.

A note on this clonotype: The CDR3 does not end in the conserved phenylalanine or tryptophan, so this is likely a read error. The chain employs TRBV7-2 and TRBJ1-1; D possibly corresponds to TRBD1 (6 bases). Trimming pared 5 bases from V and 1 base from J, leaving 14 bases between. Germline V CDR1 and CDR2: SGHTA, FQGNSA. This CDR3 contains 15 residues. The CDR3 protein is CASSQGGLENTEAFL. The CDR3 DNA is TGTGCCAGCAGCCAAGGGGGGCTAGAGAACACTGAAGCTTTCCTT.

This sequence joins TRBV6-5 and TRBJ1-1, with 10 bases matching TRBD1. V lost 0 bases, J lost 5 bases, and 12 bases stayed unmatched. CDR1 is MNHEY and CDR2 is SVGAGI in the germline V gene. This CDR3 spans 18 amino acids. CDR3 in DNA: TGTGCCAGCAGTTACTCTCGGGACAGGGGATGGTGGAGGACTGAAGCTTTCTTT. Encoded protein: CASSYSRDRGWWRTEAFF.

This rearrangement joins TRBV24-1 to TRBJ1-5; TRBD1 agrees at 8 bases. J lost 2 bases, V lost 3 bases, and 2 bases had no gene match. This CDR3 region has 15 residues. Germline lookup yields CDR1 KGHDR and CDR2 SFDVKD. This chain's CDR3 is CATSDGTGGNQPQHF. The CDR3 DNA follows: TGTGCCACCAGTGATGGGACAGGAGGCAATCAGCCCCAGCATTTT.

Many counts were recorded for this clonotype. The chain is built from TRBV29-1 and TRBJ1-2; TRBD1 agrees at 7 bases. Looked up from germline, CDR1 is SQVTM and CDR2 is ANQGSEA. Losses at the gene ends were 6 bases for V and 1 base for J; bases not matched to a gene: 11. The CDR3 length is 15 residues. The CDR3 coding sequence is TGCAGCGTACTGGACAGGATAACTCATAACTATGGCTACACCTTC. Its translation is CSVLDRITHNYGYTF.

The chain has TRBV7-6 and TRBJ2-5; 8 nucleotides agree with TRBD2. The CDR3 is made up of 15 amino acids. V lost 5 bases to trimming and J lost 5 bases; unmatched junction nucleotides: 10. CDR1 SGHVS and CDR2 FNYEAQ come from the germline V gene. The CDR3 DNA reads TGTGCCAGCAGCGAGGGTAGCGGGATTAGCGAGACCCAGTACTTC. This sequence encodes CASSEGSGISETQYF. The full variable domain, its missing parts supplied by reference TRBV7-6 and TRBJ2-5, is GAGVSQSPRYKVTKRGQDVALRCDPISGHVSLYWYRQALGQGPEFLTYFNYEAQQDKSGLPNDRFSAERPEGSISTLTIQRTEQRDSAMYRCASSEGSGISETQYFGPGTRLLVL.

This clonotype has a handful of counts. J is TRBJ1-2 and V is TRBV27; D not resolved. CDR1 and CDR2 (germline): MNHEY, SMNVEV (reference sequence). V gave up 4 bases and J gave up 8 bases, with 11 bases separating them. The CDR3 spans 12 residues. CDR3 DNA sequence: TGTGCCAGCAGTTCCCCCCCGTGGGGCTACACCTTC. The encoded protein is CASSSPPWGYTF.

V and J are TRBV15 and TRBJ2-7; 8 bases are shared with TRBD1. V trimming: 3 bases; J trimming: 2 bases; junction bases outside the gene matches: 18. The CDR3 covers 19 residues. In germline, CDR1 is LNHNV, CDR2 YYDKDF (reference sequence). CDR3 in amino acids: CATSSYAMAQGGLTYEQYF. CDR3 sequence (DNA): TGTGCCACCAGCAGTTACGCGATGGCACAGGGGGGACTTACCTACGAGCAGTACTTC.

This clonotype was seen ten or more times. This chain connects TRBV25-1 to TRBJ1-4; D is ambiguous. CDR3 length: 14 amino acids. Trimming cost V 1 base and J 14 bases, with 17 bases left between them. The V gene's germline CDR1 is MGHDK and CDR2 SYGVNS. CDR3 residues: CASSELTSFNRLFF. As DNA, the CDR3 is TGTGCCAGCAGTGAATTGACCTCCTTTAATCGCCTGTTTTTT.

CDR3 nucleotides: TGCAGCGTTGACCGGGAGTCAATCTTAAGCTCCTACAATGAGCAGTTCTTC. Protein: CSVDRESILSSYNEQFF. V gene TRBV29-1 combines with J gene TRBJ2-1, with D perhaps matching TRBD2 (6 bases). The CDR3 sequence is 17 residues long. The V gene's germline CDR1 is SQVTM and CDR2 ANQGSEA. Trimming removed 3 bases from V and 0 bases from J, with 18 bases in between.

J is TRBJ1-1 and V is TRBV19; the D is unclear. In germline, CDR1 is LNHDA, CDR2 SQIVND (reference sequence). V shed 3 bases and J shed 0 bases, with 8 bases lying between them. There are 14 residues in the CDR3. The CDR3 nucleotides read TGTGCCAGTAGTATCGAAACCATGAACACTGAAGCTTTCTTT. It yields the protein CASSIETMNTEAFF.

This clonotype was seen only a few times. The chain links TRBV6-1 to TRBJ1-4; 8 bases line up with TRBD1. The CDR3 loop spans 15 amino acids. The V segment lost 3 bases and the J segment 8 bases; nucleotides outside the gene matches: 8. CDR1 and CDR2 from the germline V gene are MNHNS and SASEGT. The CDR3 coding sequence is TGTGCCAGCAGTGACCCAGGGGGCGCGGGAGAAAAACTGTTTTTT. Amino acids: CASSDPGGAGEKLFF.

This clonotype was picked up a small number of times. The genes are TRBV11-2 and TRBJ1-6, with a weak D call TRBD1 (6 bases). CDR3 size: 15 residues. V lost 5 bases and J lost 7, with 15 bases in between. The germline V gene has CDR1 SGHAT and CDR2 FQNNGV. The CDR3 protein is CASSKGGRDNSPLHF. The CDR3 DNA reads TGTGCCAGCAGCAAGGGGGGCAGGGACAATTCACCCCTCCACTTT.

This chain links TRBV29-1 with TRBJ1-2; 7 positions match TRBD1. Trimming removed 3 bases from V and 4 bases from J; junction bases left unmatched: 5. CDR3 length: 13 amino acids. The germline CDR1 and CDR2 sequences are SQVTM and ANQGSEA. This CDR3 reads CSVDDRDGYGYTF. CDR3 in DNA: TGCAGCGTTGATGACAGGGACGGCTATGGCTACACCTTC.

This chain links TRBV7-9 with TRBJ2-7; possibly TRBD1 for D (6 bases). The V gene lost 4 bases and the J gene lost 0 bases, with 16 bases spanning the gap. CDR1 and CDR2 from the germline V gene are SEHNR and FQNEAQ (reference sequence). The CDR3 length is 16 residues. CDR3 in DNA: TGTGCCAGCAGCTCCAGTCTCCGGGACACCTCCTACGAGCAGTACTTC. Translating gives CASSSSLRDTSYEQYF.

This clonotype came up many times. The CDR3 here is CASSPAGANVLTF. The DNA for the CDR3 is TGTGCCAGTAGTCCCGCTGGGGCCAACGTCCTGACTTTC. This rearrangement joins TRBV19 to TRBJ2-6; no reliable D call. V gave up 5 bases and J gave up 2 bases, with 4 bases separating them. CDR1 is LNHDA, CDR2 SQIVND, per germline (reference sequence). The CDR3 extends over 13 amino acids.

This clonotype was recorded at least ten times. The V and J genes are TRBV7-2 and TRBJ1-2, with D unresolved. This CDR3 has 16 amino acids. The germline gives CDR1 SGHTA, CDR2 FQGNSA. Trimming cost V 4 bases and J 8 bases, with 23 bases left between them. CDR3 sequence (DNA): TGTGCCAGCAGCTCTTTGCGGGGATCGGGGATAAACGGCTACACCTTC. Amino acid sequence: CASSSLRGSGINGYTF.

The genes are TRBV7-6 and TRBJ1-1, with D tentatively TRBD1 (6 bases). In germline, CDR1 is SGHVS, CDR2 FNYEAQ. The CDR3 runs to 14 residues. The ends were cut back, 3 bases at V and 3 bases at J, with 11 bases in the middle. The CDR3 here is CASSLEGEDTEAFF. CDR3 coding DNA: TGTGCCAGCAGCTTGGAGGGGGAGGACACTGAAGCTTTCTTT.

This clonotype was counted many times. The V call is TRBV19, the J call TRBJ1-4; D ambiguous. The CDR3 has 15 residues. CDR1 LNHDA and CDR2 SQIVND come from the germline V gene (reference sequence). Trimming took off 3 bases at V and 5 bases at J, with 13 bases between the two ends. This CDR3 reads CASSIDNYPNEKLFF. The CDR3 DNA sequence: TGTGCCAGTAGTATTGACAATTACCCAAATGAAAAACTGTTTTTT.

The J gene is TRBJ2-7, the V gene TRBV6-6; D possibly corresponds to TRBD2 (5 bases). CDR1 and CDR2 (germline): MNHNY, SVGAGI (reference sequence). The CDR3 runs 14 residues. Trimming left V 3 bases short and J 2 bases short, with 11 bases between. The CDR3 sequence: CASSYATGTYEQYF. The CDR3 DNA sequence: TGTGCCAGCAGTTATGCGACCGGGACCTACGAGCAGTACTTC.

This clonotype was picked up a small number of times. This chain connects TRBV19 to TRBJ1-1, with 12 bases matching TRBD1. In germline, CDR1 is LNHDA, CDR2 SQIVND (reference sequence). The CDR3 extends over 17 amino acids. V was clipped by 4 bases and J by 6 bases; unmatched bases: 12. This CDR3 reads CASSKPPGTGGYPEAFF. Written as DNA, the CDR3 is TGTGCCAGTAGTAAACCCCCCGGGACAGGGGGCTACCCTGAAGCTTTCTTT.

This clonotype was counted a few times. J is TRBJ1-1 and V is TRBV7-9, with 7 positions matching TRBD1. In germline, CDR1 is SEHNR, CDR2 FQNEAQ (reference sequence). The CDR3 totals 16 residues. With V trimmed by 3 bases and J by 1 base, 8 bases remained unmatched. The CDR3 DNA reads TGTGCCAGCAGCTTGACATCAGGGGGGAGGAACACTGAAGCTTTCTTT. This sequence encodes CASSLTSGGRNTEAFF.

Remarks on this clonotype: A much larger clone differs by one base, so this may be a read error. The chain recombines TRBV29-1 with TRBJ1-1; D is possibly TRBD1 (5 bases). The germline CDR1 and CDR2 sequences are SQVTM and ANQGSEA. This CDR3 is 13 amino acids long. The V end lost 7 bases, the J end lost 9 bases, and 21 bases lay between the germline ends. DNA for the CDR3: TGCAGCGCCCAGACTACCCAAGGGACTAAAGCTTTCTTT. Protein sequence: CSAQTTQGTKAFF.

As regards this clonotype: The germline gene is not matched at one end of the junction; a read error may be the cause. The chain combines TRBV7-9 with TRBJ1-1; a possible D gene is TRBD1 (5 bases). The CDR3 contains 14 residues. The germline V gene has CDR1 SEHNR and CDR2 FQNEAQ (reference sequence). The CDR3 here is CANSLGGGGTEAFF. DNA of the CDR3: TGTGCCAACAGCTTAGGTGGTGGGGGAACTGAAGCTTTCTTT. The entire variable domain, with the rest obtained from reference TRBV7-9 and TRBJ1-1, is as follows: DTGVSQNPRHKITKRGQNVTFRCDPISEHNRLYWYRQTLGQGPEFLTYFQNEAQLEKSRLLSDRFSAERPKGSFSTLEIQRTEQGDSAMYLCANSLGGGGTEAFFGQGTRLTVV.